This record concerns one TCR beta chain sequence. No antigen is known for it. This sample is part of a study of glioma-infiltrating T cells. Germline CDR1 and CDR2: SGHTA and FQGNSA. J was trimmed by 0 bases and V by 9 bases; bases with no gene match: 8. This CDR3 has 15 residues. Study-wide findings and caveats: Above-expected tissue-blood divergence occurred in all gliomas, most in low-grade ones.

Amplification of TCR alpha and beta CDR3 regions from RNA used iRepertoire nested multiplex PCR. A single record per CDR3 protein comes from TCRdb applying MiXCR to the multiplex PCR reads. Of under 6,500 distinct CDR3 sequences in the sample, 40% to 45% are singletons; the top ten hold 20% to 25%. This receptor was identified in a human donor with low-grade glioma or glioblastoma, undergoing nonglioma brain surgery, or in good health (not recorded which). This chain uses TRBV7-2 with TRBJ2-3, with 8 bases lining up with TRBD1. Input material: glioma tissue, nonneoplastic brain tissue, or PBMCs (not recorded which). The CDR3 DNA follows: TGTGCCAGTAGCGAGCACAGGGGGAGCACAGATACGCAGTATTTT. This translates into CASSEHRGSTDTQYF.